Listed below are T cell receptor beta chains from one sample, sequenced in a study of T cell changes during pregnancy in multiple sclerosis. Assay used: immunoSEQ multiplex PCR; TCRdb lists only in-frame clones, some missing. The sample has tens of thousands of clones, almost 90% seen once. The source material was CD4+ T cells from peripheral blood mononuclear cells, sampled in the second trimester of pregnancy. These receptors came from a female donor with multiple sclerosis, enrolled in a pregnancy study. Both conserved end residues are trimmed from each CDR3. The order of the fields is CDR3 protein, J gene, V gene.

CDR3 protein: ASRLDRGRNTEAF; J gene: TRBJ1-1; V gene: TRBV5-1
CDR3 protein: ASTLLGGLQETQY; J gene: TRBJ2-5; V gene: TRBV2
CDR3 protein: ASTESATYEQY; J gene: TRBJ2-7; V gene: TRBV28
CDR3 protein: ASSPGTAAGANVLT; J gene: TRBJ2-6; V gene: TRBV7-6
CDR3 protein: ASSLETYRDTIY; J gene: TRBJ1-3; V gene: TRBV7-8
CDR3 protein: ASRAPGVSYEQY; J gene: TRBJ2-7; V gene: TRBV10-2
CDR3 protein: AWTTGGEQY; J gene: TRBJ2-7; V gene: TRBV30
CDR3 protein: ASSLAAGGPFEQY; J gene: TRBJ2-7; V gene: TRBV7-6
CDR3 protein: ASSLRRAGANVLT; J gene: TRBJ2-6; V gene: TRBV7-2
CDR3 protein: ASSREGGGTGELF; J gene: TRBJ2-2; V gene: TRBV7-3
CDR3 protein: ASSLGVGVGANVLT; J gene: TRBJ2-6; V gene: TRBV7-2
CDR3 protein: ASSLGGSVGELF; J gene: TRBJ2-2; V gene: TRBV7-6
CDR3 protein: ASSLLELAGVDEQF; J gene: TRBJ2-1; V gene: TRBV5-6
CDR3 protein: ASSTPSAPSNNEQF; J gene: TRBJ2-1; V gene: TRBV19
CDR3 protein: ASRQQNTGELF; J gene: TRBJ2-2; V gene: TRBV5-1
CDR3 protein: ASSLTGGAVEAF; J gene: TRBJ1-1; V gene: TRBV7-3
CDR3 protein: ASSRQGQGGRYTEAF; J gene: TRBJ1-1; V gene: TRBV13
CDR3 protein: AGGQFDGYT; J gene: TRBJ1-2; V gene: TRBV30
CDR3 protein: ASSYSTSGTYNEQF; J gene: TRBJ2-1; V gene: TRBV6-5
CDR3 protein: ASGQGRLEQY; J gene: TRBJ2-7; V gene: TRBV7-3